The clone carrying this T cell receptor (beta chain) showed up just a few times. The antigen is undetermined. These data originate in a study of a mutant IDH1 vaccine in newly diagnosed glioma. Time point given: week 35, safety follow-up. It was 300 ug of mutant IDH1 20-mer peptide that made up each vaccine dose, given with topical imiquimod. Measured with immunoSEQ multiplex PCR; TCRdb has only the in-frame clones, and not every one. The sample includes 34,000 or so clones, approximately 80% of them seen just once. V was clipped by 4 bases and J by 4 bases, with 11 bases between them. This CDR3 is built from 13 residues. CDR1 is SGHNT and CDR2 is YYREEE in the germline V gene (reference sequence).

The J gene is TRBJ1-1, the V gene TRBV5-4, with D tentatively TRBD1 (5 bases). This receptor was identified in a woman aged 35 to 49 with glioma. Sample: PBMCs, taken from a glioma patient whose treatment included an IDH1 peptide vaccine. DNA of the CDR3: TGTGCCAGCAGCGCCCAGGGACCCACTGAAGCTTTCTTT. Its translation is CASSAQGPTEAFF.